These 8 T cell receptor beta chains share one sample of origin, sequenced in a study of regulatory T cells in long-lasting Graves disease. This sample's time point: newly diagnosed GD, antithyroid drugs for less than 3 months. The TCR library was prepared using RNA isolated from PBMCs. With iRepertoire HTBI primers and Arm-PCR of CDR3 regions, TCR beta libraries were built. TCRdb independently ran MiXCR on the multiplex PCR reads; one entry per CDR3 protein. The data contain 400,000 to 650,000 distinct CDR3 sequences, roughly 16% of them singletons. Another study also made use of these data, one on T cells in Graves' hyperthyroidism and ophthalmopathy.

The starting material was peripheral blood mononuclear cells (PBMCs), obtained at new diagnosis, from a patient treated with antithyroid drugs. All receptors derive from a woman aged 35-65 years with Graves disease.

This clonotype was observed at least ten times. This rearrangement joins TRBV18 to TRBJ1-1; 10 bases are a match to TRBD1. This CDR3 has 15 residues. Germline trimming cut 3 bases from V and 4 bases from J; bases unmatched to any gene: 5. From germline, CDR1 is KGHSH and CDR2 LQKENI. CDR3 DNA: TGTGCCAGCTCACCTGGGGACAGGGGATTCACTGAAGCTTTCTTT. Encoded protein: CASSPGDRGFTEAFF.

This clonotype occurred many times. The chain has TRBV6-2 or TRBV6-3 and TRBJ1-1; D unclear. Per germline, CDR1 MNHEY and CDR2 SVGEGT. V lost 5 bases to trimming and J lost 1 base, with 8 bases between them. The CDR3 has 13 residues. CDR3 amino acids: CASSAQPNTEAFF. In DNA, the CDR3 is TGTGCCAGCAGTGCCCAACCGAACACTGAAGCTTTCTTT.

This clonotype was observed at least ten times. CDR3 in DNA: TGTGCTACCAAGGGGTCATCGTCTCAGCCCCAGCATTTT. This translates into CATKGSSSQPQHF. The chain joins TRBV2 to TRBJ1-5, with TRBD1 as a possible D gene (5 bases). The CDR3 has 13 amino acids. The germline V gene has CDR1 SNHLY and CDR2 FYNNEI.

As regards this clonotype: Possible read error: a much larger clone is one base away. The chain couples TRBV12-3 or TRBV12-4 to TRBJ1-1, with 8 nucleotides matching TRBD1. The CDR3 covers 17 residues. V trimming: 3 bases; J trimming: 3 bases; junction bases outside the gene matches: 12. The CDR3 region has the DNA TGTGCCAGCAGTTTGGAGGTAACAGGGGGTAGGGACACTGAAGCTTTCTTT. This sequence encodes CASSLEVTGGRDTEAFF.

This clonotype appeared many times. The chain combines TRBV2 with TRBJ2-7; 9 positions match TRBD2. V was pared by 2 bases and J by 3 bases, with 5 bases of the junction left unmatched. The CDR3 sequence is 15 residues long. Germline V CDR1 and CDR2: SNHLY, FYNNEI. The CDR3 bases are TGTGCCAGCAGTGAACATAAGACTAGCGGCTACGAGCAGTACTTC. Translated, it gives CASSEHKTSGYEQYF.

The V gene is TRBV20-1, the J gene TRBJ1-1, with D tentatively TRBD1 (5 bases). V was clipped by 2 bases and J by 0 bases, with 16 bases between them. The CDR3 loop spans 16 amino acids. Germline CDR1 reads DFQATT; CDR2 reads SNEGSKA (reference sequence). The CDR3 region is CSARRWDRPLNTEAFF. The CDR3, as DNA: TGCAGTGCTAGACGCTGGGACCGACCTTTGAACACTGAAGCTTTCTTT.

The chain is built from TRBV5-1 and TRBJ2-5; 8 nucleotides align to TRBD2. CDR3 length: 15 amino acids. Germline CDR1 reads SGHRS; CDR2 reads YFSETQ. J gave up 2 bases and V 2 bases, and 5 bases lay outside the gene matches. This chain's CDR3 is CASSFRGGGQETQYF. The CDR3 region has the DNA TGCGCCAGCAGCTTTCGGGGCGGGGGGCAAGAGACCCAGTACTTC.

This clonotype has a handful of counts. V and J are TRBV15 and TRBJ1-5; TRBD1 matches at 8 bases. V gave up 0 bases and J gave up 4 bases; unmatched junction bases: 14. CDR1 and CDR2 (germline): LNHNV, YYDKDF (reference sequence). The CDR3 has 19 amino acids. The CDR3 DNA follows: TGTGCCACCAGCAGAGATAGGAGGCAGGGGGCCTCCTTGAATCAGCCCCAGCATTTT. It specifies CATSRDRRQGASLNQPQHF.